Each of the 17 T cell receptor beta chains below was sequenced from the same sample in a study of Graves' ophthalmopathy and Graves' hyperthyroidism. The sequenced template was RNA, covering the TCR beta CDR3 region. After a first-round RT-PCR with HTBI primers, a second-round multiplex PCR was run. TCRdb called the multiplex PCR reads again in MiXCR, with one record for every CDR3 protein. In the table there are over a million distinct CDR3 sequences, roughly 35% of which are singletons. The specimen was peripheral blood or thyroid tissue (not recorded which). These receptor sequences come from an adult man with Graves' hyperthyroidism.

This clonotype turned up a few times. The V and J genes are TRBV20-1 and TRBJ2-2; 8 bases match TRBD1. V trimming: 6 bases; J trimming: 1 base; junction bases outside the gene matches: 7. The germline gives CDR1 DFQATT, CDR2 SNEGSKA (reference sequence). This CDR3 has 15 residues. CDR3 protein: CSAELGTGNTGELFF. The CDR3, as DNA: TGCAGTGCGGAGCTTGGGACAGGGAACACCGGGGAGCTGTTTTTT.

In this sample, this clonotype turned up many times. The V call is TRBV29-1, the J call TRBJ1-3; D call uncertain. Germline CDR1 is SQVTM and CDR2 is ANQGSEA. The V gene lost 4 bases and the J gene lost 4 bases, with 14 bases spanning the gap. This CDR3 has 14 amino acids. The CDR3 nucleotides are TGCAGCGTTGGTTTAGGGCAGGTGGGAAACACCATATATTTT. It encodes CSVGLGQVGNTIYF. Looking up the rest from reference TRBV29-1 and TRBJ1-3 gives the full variable domain: SAVISQKPSRDICQRGTSLTIQCQVDSQVTMMFWYRQQPGQSLTLIATANQGSEATYESGFVIDKFPISRPNLTFSTLTVSNMSPEDSSIYLCSVGLGQVGNTIYFGEGSWLTVV.

This clonotype was seen repeatedly, ten times or more. The chain is built from TRBV5-1 and TRBJ2-2; 8 bases map to TRBD2. CDR1 is SGHRS, CDR2 YFSETQ, per germline. V dropped 4 bases and J dropped 10; count of bases not matched to a gene: 3. This CDR3 is 12 amino acids long. The CDR3: CASSKGLEELFF. The CDR3 bases are TGCGCCAGCAGCAAGGGACTAGAGGAGCTGTTTTTT.

The rearrangement joins TRBV4-1 to TRBJ1-5, with D perhaps TRBD1 (5 bases). Germline assignment: CDR1 MGHRA and CDR2 YSYEKL. The V end lost 0 bases, the J end lost 7 bases, and 13 bases lay between the germline ends. The CDR3 is 15 amino acids. CDR3 nucleotide sequence: TGCGCCAGCAGCCAAGAGGGGCAGAGTTCACAGCCCCAGCATTTT. Translated, it gives CASSQEGQSSQPQHF.

The chain uses TRBV11-2 and TRBJ2-7; TRBD1 is a possible D gene (6 bases). Matching the DNA end better, TRBJ2-5 makes the J call doubtful. Germline values: CDR1 SGHAT, CDR2 FQNNGV. CDR3 size: 15 residues. The CDR3 is CASSLVQGQGKTQYF. The CDR3 DNA sequence: TGTGCCAGCAGCTTAGTGCAGGGGCAAGGGAAGACCCAGTACTTC.

The rearrangement uses TRBV10-3 and TRBJ2-7; TRBD1 matches 7 bases. The CDR3 is 16 residues long. The germline V gene has CDR1 ENHRY and CDR2 SYGVKD. V lost 6 bases to trimming and J lost 3 bases; unmatched junction nucleotides: 14. The CDR3 nucleotides are TGTGCCATCAGCCAGTTAAAGGGACAGATGAACTACGAGCAGTACTTC. Translation: CAISQLKGQMNYEQYF.

The sample holds many counts of this clonotype. The chain joins TRBV24-1 to TRBJ2-5, with 10 bases aligning to TRBD1. Unmatched junction bases numbered 7, after V lost 5 bases and J lost 5 bases. CDR3 length equals 15 residues. Looked up from germline, CDR1 is KGHDR and CDR2 is SFDVKD. In DNA form, the CDR3 reads TGTGCCACCAGTGTCGGGACAGGGGACACGGAGACCCAGTACTTC. Protein: CATSVGTGDTETQYF.

This clonotype was found many times. The gene calls are TRBV7-8 and TRBJ1-3, with 8 nucleotides matching TRBD1. The length of the CDR3 is 15 residues. J lost 5 bases, V lost 5 bases, and 8 bases had no gene match. Per the germline V gene, CDR1 is SGHVS and CDR2 is FQNEAQ. The CDR3 here is CASSGGQGGRNTIYF. The CDR3 DNA is TGTGCCAGCAGCGGTGGACAGGGCGGGAGAAACACCATATATTTT.

The chain links TRBV29-1 to TRBJ1-2; the match to TRBD1 covers 7 bases. The CDR3 has 15 residues. CDR1 and CDR2 from the germline V gene are SQVTM and ANQGSEA. V lost 8 bases to trimming and J lost 4 bases; unmatched junction nucleotides: 16. The CDR3 loop reads CSLTTGTDSSYGYTF. The CDR3 DNA is TGCAGCTTAACGACCGGGACAGATTCATCCTATGGCTACACCTTC.

This clonotype came up many times. This chain links TRBV20-1 with TRBJ2-7; D might be TRBD1 or TRBD2, each matching 5 bases. Per the germline V gene, CDR1 is DFQATT and CDR2 is SNEGSKA (reference sequence). V was cut by 6 bases and J by 2 bases, with 14 bases left in between. This CDR3 contains 13 residues. The CDR3: CSASGTGAYEQYF. In DNA form, the CDR3 reads TGCAGTGCCTCCGGGACCGGGGCCTACGAGCAGTACTTC.

The chain employs TRBV9 and TRBJ1-1, with unresolved D. CDR3 length: 16 residues. From germline, CDR1 is SGDLS and CDR2 YYNGEE. Trimming stripped 5 bases from V and 4 bases from J, with 21 bases between. In DNA, the CDR3 is TGTGCCAGCAGTAGAACGACTGGTGGACTGGGCACTGAAGCTTTCTTT. This codes for CASSRTTGGLGTEAFF.

V gene TRBV5-4 combines with J gene TRBJ2-2; 7 nucleotides line up with TRBD1. V lost 3 bases, J lost 4 bases, and 6 bases stayed unmatched. Germline lookup yields CDR1 SGHNT and CDR2 YYREEE (reference sequence). This CDR3 region has 15 residues. In DNA, the CDR3 is TGTGCCAGCAGCTGGGGGACAGCGCGCACCGGGGAGCTGTTTTTT. Translation: CASSWGTARTGELFF.

There are a few counts of this clonotype. The V call is TRBV6-1, the J call TRBJ2-5; D gene ambiguous. Per germline, CDR1 MNHNS and CDR2 SASEGT. Trimming took 2 bases from V and 0 from J, leaving 10 bases between them. This CDR3 has 15 amino acids. CDR3 nucleotide sequence: TGTGCCAGCAGTGAAAACCAAGCATACCAAGAGACCCAGTACTTC. This translates into CASSENQAYQETQYF.

The sample holds many counts of this clonotype. The chain links TRBV29-1 to TRBJ1-2; 8 bases agree with TRBD1. Germline assignment: CDR1 SQVTM and CDR2 ANQGSEA. The J segment lost 3 bases and the V segment lost 3 bases, leaving 3 bases of the junction unmatched. The CDR3 spans 13 residues. The CDR3 reads CSVDGTGYYGYTF. In DNA form, the CDR3 reads TGCAGCGTTGACGGGACAGGCTACTATGGCTACACCTTC.

The chain carries TRBV20-1 and TRBJ1-5; D possibly corresponds to TRBD1 (5 bases). The V end lost 5 bases, the J end lost 0 bases, and 11 bases lay between the germline ends. The CDR3 loop spans 14 amino acids. Germline CDR1 reads DFQATT; CDR2 reads SNEGSKA (reference sequence). The CDR3 DNA is TGCAGTGCTCACCAGGGTTATAGCAATCAGCCCCAGCATTTT. Translating gives CSAHQGYSNQPQHF.

This clonotype occurred many times. The chain couples TRBV19 to TRBJ1-1; unclear D gene. There are 13 residues in the CDR3. The V gene's germline CDR1 is LNHDA and CDR2 SQIVND (reference sequence). V dropped 7 bases and J dropped 3 bases, with 12 bases sitting between them. In DNA, the CDR3 is TGTGCCAGTACCATGACGGCACACACTGAAGCTTTCTTT. Amino acids: CASTMTAHTEAFF.

Comment on this clonotype: A read error is the likely source, as a far larger clone sits one nucleotide away. V and J are TRBV7-9 and TRBJ2-2; D may be TRBD2 (6 bases). CDR3 size: 14 residues. V shed 2 bases and J shed 4 bases, with 8 bases lying between them. Looked up from germline, CDR1 is SEHNR and CDR2 is FQNEAQ (reference sequence). The DNA for the CDR3 is TGTGCCAGCAGCTTATGGGGAGGCACCGGGGAGCTGTTTTTT. This gives the protein CASSLWGGTGELFF.